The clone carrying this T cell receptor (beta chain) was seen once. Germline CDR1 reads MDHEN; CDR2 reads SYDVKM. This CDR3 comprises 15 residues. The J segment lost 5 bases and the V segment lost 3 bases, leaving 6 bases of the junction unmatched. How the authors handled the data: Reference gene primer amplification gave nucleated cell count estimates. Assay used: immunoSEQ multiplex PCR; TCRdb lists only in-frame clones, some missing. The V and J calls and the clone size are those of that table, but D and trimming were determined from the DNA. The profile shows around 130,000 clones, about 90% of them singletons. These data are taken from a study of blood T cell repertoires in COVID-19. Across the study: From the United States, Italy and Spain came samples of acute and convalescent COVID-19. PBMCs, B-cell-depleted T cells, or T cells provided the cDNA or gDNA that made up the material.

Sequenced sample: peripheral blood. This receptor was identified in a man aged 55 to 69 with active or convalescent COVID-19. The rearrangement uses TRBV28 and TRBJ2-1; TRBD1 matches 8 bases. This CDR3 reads CASSFPGQGDNEQFF. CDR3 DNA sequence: TGTGCCAGCAGTTTCCCCGGACAGGGTGACAATGAGCAGTTCTTC. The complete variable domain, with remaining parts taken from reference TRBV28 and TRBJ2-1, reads DVKVTQSSRYLVKRTGEKVFLECVQDMDHENMFWYRQDPGLGLRLIYFSYDVKMKEKGDIPEGYSVSREKKERFSLILESASTNQTSMYLCASSFPGQGDNEQFFGPGTRLTVL.